Each of the 29 T cell receptor beta chains below was sequenced from the same sample in a study of cytomegalovirus exposure and HLA in healthy donors. Amplification used 60 Vbeta primers and 13 Jbeta primers. Libraries were prepared by immunoSEQ multiplex PCR; TCRdb keeps only in-frame clonotypes and omits some of them. The repertoire has roughly 140,000 clones, about four fifths of them found once; the top ten carry under 8%. The sample taken for sequencing was PBMCs. The receptor set was obtained from a man between 50 and 59 years old in good health and CMV-seropositive.

V is TRBV10-1 and J is TRBJ1-1, with TRBD1 identical over 7 bases. The CDR3 has 15 amino acids. The V segment lost 0 bases and the J segment 4 bases; nucleotides outside the gene matches: 5. Germline CDR1 and CDR2: WNHNN and SYGVQD (reference sequence). Written as DNA, the CDR3 is TGCGCCAGCAGTGAGTCGAGACAGGGACCCACTGAAGCTTTCTTT. Its protein product is CASSESRQGPTEAFF.

The chain recombines TRBV15 with TRBJ2-1; TRBD2 agrees at 11 bases. This CDR3 has 15 residues. Germline V gene data show CDR1 as LNHNV and CDR2 as YYDKDF (reference sequence). V gave up 3 bases and J gave up 4 bases; unmatched junction bases: 2. CDR3 loop: CATSRRTSGYNEQFF. The CDR3 DNA reads TGTGCCACCAGCAGGAGGACTAGCGGGTACAATGAGCAGTTCTTC.

V is TRBV6-4 and J is TRBJ2-1, with D possibly being TRBD2 (5 bases). Germline CDR1 is MRHNA and CDR2 is SNTAGT. The V gene lost 0 bases and the J gene lost 10 bases, with 13 bases spanning the gap. The CDR3 loop spans 14 amino acids. DNA for the CDR3: TGTGCCAGCAGTGACTCATACGCGAGGGCGGAGCAGTTCTTC. Its translation: CASSDSYARAEQFF.

The chain uses TRBV6-5 and TRBJ2-3; D possibly corresponds to TRBD1 (5 bases). Germline V gene lookup returns CDR1 MNHEY and CDR2 SVGAGI. V lost 6 bases to trimming and J lost 2 bases, with 9 bases between them. This CDR3 has 13 amino acids. CDR3 loop: CASRMDTTDTQYF. The CDR3 DNA reads TGTGCCAGCAGAATGGACACCACAGATACGCAGTATTTT.

This chain joins TRBV9 and TRBJ1-1; TRBD1 is a possible D gene (5 bases). This CDR3 has 15 residues. Germline CDR1 and CDR2: SGDLS and YYNGEE. Between the trimmed V and J ends, which lost 0 bases and 3 bases, there was a span of 12 bases. CDR3 in amino acids: CASSVGRLGDTEAFF. The CDR3 DNA is TGTGCCAGCAGCGTAGGCCGGTTAGGGGACACTGAAGCTTTCTTT.

This chain joins TRBV18 and TRBJ2-7, with D perhaps TRBD2 (5 bases). Germline V CDR1 and CDR2: KGHSH, LQKENI. This CDR3 is 13 amino acids long. Trimming cost V 3 bases and J 4 bases, with 10 bases left between them. The CDR3: CASSPNRGYEQYF. DNA for the CDR3: TGTGCCAGCTCACCGAATCGGGGTTACGAGCAGTACTTC.

The chain has TRBV30 and TRBJ2-5, with D unresolved. The length of the CDR3 is 14 residues. Trimming stripped 8 bases from V and 0 bases from J, with 16 bases between. The germline V gene encodes CDR1 GTSNPN and CDR2 SVGIG (reference sequence). The CDR3 is CAGRDTLYQETQYF. The CDR3 region has the DNA TGTGCCGGAAGAGACACTCTCTACCAAGAGACCCAGTACTTC.

The V and J genes are TRBV18 and TRBJ2-5; a weak D match, TRBD1 (6 bases). The last part of the DNA fits TRBJ2-7 better; the J call may be wrong. CDR3 length: 15 residues. CDR1 KGHSH and CDR2 LQKENI come from the germline V gene. The CDR3 is CASSPFGQSTYEQYF. The CDR3 DNA reads TGTGCCAGCTCACCATTTGGACAGAGCACCTACGAGCAGTACTTC.

The chain recombines TRBV6-1 with TRBJ1-2; TRBD1 might be the D (5 bases). V was shortened by 3 bases and J by 4 bases, with 9 bases between the two germline ends. CDR1 is MNHNS and CDR2 is SASEGT in the germline V gene. The CDR3 length is 13 residues. The CDR3 nucleotides are TGTGCCAGCAGTGAGAGGCAGGGCTATGGCTACACCTTC. The encoded protein is CASSERQGYGYTF.

V is TRBV21-1 and J is TRBJ2-7; TRBD2 is the table's D call and was not checked against the DNA. TRBV21-1 is annotated as a pseudogene. The CDR3 has 17 amino acids. For the CDR3, the DNA is TGTGCCAGCAGCAAAGTCTGGACTAGCGGGACTTCCTACGAGCAGTACTTC. Translating gives CASSKVWTSGTSYEQYF.

J is TRBJ1-1 and V is TRBV10-3, with 8 positions matching TRBD1. Unmatched junction bases numbered 7, after V lost 4 bases and J lost 0 bases. The germline CDR1 and CDR2 sequences are ENHRY and SYGVKD. This CDR3 is built from 16 residues. Here the CDR3 reads CAISGGTGLMNTEAFF. CDR3 DNA sequence: TGTGCCATCAGTGGGGGGACAGGTCTCATGAACACTGAAGCTTTCTTT.

The rearrangement joins TRBV4-1 to TRBJ1-1; D ambiguous. CDR1 and CDR2 (germline): MGHRA, YSYEKL. The CDR3 has 13 residues. Trimming cost V 4 bases and J 0 bases, with 6 bases left between them. The CDR3 region has the DNA TGCGCCAGCAGCCGCGAGGTGAACACTGAAGCTTTCTTT. This encodes CASSREVNTEAFF.

The chain links TRBV28 to TRBJ1-1; the D gene is possibly TRBD1 (6 bases). The CDR3 length is 13 residues. Trimming pared 5 bases from V and 1 base from J, leaving 8 bases between. Per the germline V gene, CDR1 is MDHEN and CDR2 is SYDVKM. The CDR3 sequence: CASSQGTNTEAFF. CDR3 DNA sequence: TGTGCCAGCAGTCAGGGGACGAACACTGAAGCTTTCTTT.

The gene calls are TRBV6-5 and TRBJ1-3; D not certain. Trimming took off 0 bases at V and 2 bases at J, with 5 bases between the two ends. CDR3 size: 14 residues. The germline V gene has CDR1 MNHEY and CDR2 SVGAGI. The CDR3 loop reads CASSYSFTGNTIYF. In nucleotides, the CDR3 is TGTGCCAGCAGTTACTCGTTCACTGGAAACACCATATATTTT.

Only a few counts were recorded for this clone. V and J are TRBV5-1 and TRBJ2-2; tentative D call: TRBD2 (5 bases). The V end was cut by 0 bases, the J end by 2 bases, with 14 bases between. Germline values: CDR1 SGHRS, CDR2 YFSETQ. The CDR3 has 17 residues. Written as DNA, the CDR3 is TGCGCCAGCAGCTTGGCCCTGGCGGGTACAAACACCGGGGAGCTGTTTTTT. This sequence encodes CASSLALAGTNTGELFF. Complete variable domain (other parts from reference TRBV5-1 and TRBJ2-2): KAGVTQTPRYLIKTRGQQVTLSCSPISGHRSVSWYQQTPGQGLQFLFEYFSETQRNKGNFPGRFSGRQFSNSRSEMNVSTLELGDSALYLCASSLALAGTNTGELFFGEGSRLTVL.

The rearrangement links TRBV19 to TRBJ2-5; maybe TRBD2 (6 bases). The CDR3 spans 14 residues. V shed 10 bases and J shed 2 bases, with 17 bases lying between them. Germline V gives CDR1 LNHDA, CDR2 SQIVND (reference sequence). As DNA, the CDR3 is TGTGCCACTTCCCGCGGGACGGCTCAAGAGACCCAGTACTTC. Its protein is CATSRGTAQETQYF.

Remarks on this clone: Because the CDR3 is missing its conserved closing phenylalanine or tryptophan, this is likely a read error. The J gene is TRBJ2-7, the V gene TRBV28; D is undetermined. Deletions cut 5 bases from V and 6 bases from J, with 11 bases between. In germline, CDR1 is MDHEN, CDR2 SYDVKM. This CDR3 has 12 residues. Here the CDR3 DNA reads TGTGCCAGCAGTCTGTCGACTCGCGAGCAGTACCTC. This sequence encodes CASSLSTREQYL.

This clone appeared once. V and J are TRBV6-6 and TRBJ2-7; D is undetermined. Germline CDR1 is MNHNY and CDR2 is SVGAGI (reference sequence). The length of the CDR3 is 13 residues. Deletions cut 2 bases from V and 7 bases from J, with 12 bases between. The CDR3: CASSYIRVREQYF. In DNA, the CDR3 is TGTGCCAGCAGTTACATCCGGGTGCGGGAGCAGTACTTC.

This clone was detected only a few times. The J gene is TRBJ2-1, the V gene TRBV2, with TRBD2 identical over 9 bases. There are 16 residues in the CDR3. V lost 2 bases and J lost 4; bases outside the gene matches: 6. Per the germline V gene, CDR1 is SNHLY and CDR2 is FYNNEI. The CDR3 region is CASSERGTSIYNEQFF. The DNA for the CDR3 is TGTGCCAGCAGTGAAAGAGGGACTAGCATATACAATGAGCAGTTCTTC.

The chain carries TRBV18 and TRBJ2-3; 7 nucleotides agree with TRBD2. Germline V gene lookup returns CDR1 KGHSH and CDR2 LQKENI. This CDR3 comprises 18 residues. The ends lost 3 bases at V and 2 bases at J; junction bases unmatched: 14. The CDR3 DNA reads as TGTGCCAGCTCACCCGCCGGGGGGTCCTTACTTTACACAGATACGCAGTATTTT. It codes for CASSPAGGSLLYTDTQYF.

CDR3 sequence (DNA): TGCGCCAGCAGCACCGGACACCAACTTAACTATGGCTACACCTTC. Encoded protein: CASSTGHQLNYGYTF. This rearrangement joins TRBV5-1 to TRBJ1-2, with a possible D match to TRBD1 (5 bases). The V gene's germline CDR1 is SGHRS and CDR2 YFSETQ. This CDR3 is built from 15 residues. Trimming removed 4 bases at V and 1 base at J, with 14 bases between.

CDR3 protein: CASSLSPGNTEAFF. The DNA for the CDR3 is TGTGCCAGCAGCTTGAGCCCAGGGAACACTGAAGCTTTCTTT. This rearrangement joins TRBV7-9 to TRBJ1-1; D not certain. Germline V lookup: CDR1 SEHNR, CDR2 FQNEAQ (reference sequence). This CDR3 is built from 14 residues. Trimming removed 3 bases from V and 1 base from J, with 9 bases in between. Filled out from reference TRBV7-9 and TRBJ1-1, the complete variable domain reads DTGVSQNPRHKITKRGQNVTFRCDPISEHNRLYWYRQTLGQGPEFLTYFQNEAQLEKSRLLSDRFSAERPKGSFSTLEIQRTEQGDSAMYLCASSLSPGNTEAFFGQGTRLTVV.

This clone was seen only a few times. V usage is TRBV7-2 and J usage is TRBJ1-2; 9 positions match TRBD1. The CDR3 runs to 18 residues. Germline CDR1 is SGHTA and CDR2 is FQGNSA. V shed 2 bases and J 6 bases; nucleotides not matched to a gene: 16. The CDR3 reads CASSLYGMTGGGRDGYTF. The CDR3 DNA follows: TGTGCCAGCAGCTTATACGGCATGACAGGGGGTGGTCGGGATGGCTACACCTTC.

The rearrangement joins TRBV7-9 to TRBJ1-5; 7 nucleotides line up with TRBD1. The CDR3 is made up of 19 amino acids. Trimming cost V 1 base and J 1 base; bases outside gene matches: 13. Germline CDR1 reads SEHNR; CDR2 reads FQNEAQ (reference sequence). As DNA, the CDR3 is TGTGCCAGCAGCTTAGTAGGGGGCAGGTCGGCAAAGAGCAATCAGCCCCAGCATTTT. The encoded protein is CASSLVGGRSAKSNQPQHF.

This clone was counted between two and nine times. This rearrangement joins TRBV6-4 to TRBJ2-3; TRBD2 agrees at 9 bases. J was trimmed by 6 bases and V by 4 bases; bases with no gene match: 5. Germline V gene data show CDR1 as MRHNA and CDR2 as SNTAGT. The CDR3 runs 14 residues. CDR3 sequence: CASSGSSGTDTQYF. The CDR3 DNA is TGTGCCAGCAGTGGGTCTAGCGGGACGGATACGCAGTATTTT.

The chain recombines TRBV6-5 with TRBJ2-1; 11 nucleotides match TRBD2. The J segment lost 10 bases and the V segment lost 5 bases, leaving 4 bases of the junction unmatched. Germline V gene data show CDR1 as MNHEY and CDR2 as SVGAGI. The CDR3 is made up of 13 amino acids. CDR3 DNA: TGTGCCAGCAGTAGGGGACTAGCGGCCGAGCAGTTCTTC. It translates to CASSRGLAAEQFF.

The rearrangement uses TRBV28 and TRBJ2-7; 14 bases map to TRBD2. V lost 8 bases, J lost 3 bases, and 18 bases stayed unmatched. This CDR3 has 19 amino acids. Germline V gene sequence: CDR1 MDHEN, CDR2 SYDVKM. The DNA of the CDR3 is TGTGCCAGCTCTGGCAGGGGGACTAGCGGGAGAGGTGGGTTCTACGAGCAGTACTTC. Translation gives CASSGRGTSGRGGFYEQYF.

The chain couples TRBV5-1 to TRBJ2-3; TRBD2 aligns across 11 bases. CDR1 and CDR2 (germline): SGHRS, YFSETQ. J lost 0 bases, V lost 0 bases, and 6 bases had no gene match. The CDR3 totals 18 residues. CDR3 sequence (DNA): TGCGCCAGCAGCTTGGCCCTAGCGGGAGGCCTAAGCACAGATACGCAGTATTTT. It specifies CASSLALAGGLSTDTQYF.

The V call is TRBV19, the J call TRBJ1-5; D is ambiguous. The CDR3 runs 16 residues. Germline CDR1 LNHDA, CDR2 SQIVND (reference sequence). Trimming removed 4 bases at V and 3 bases at J, with 16 bases between. The CDR3 protein is CASSSGQPILNQPQHF. Here the CDR3 DNA reads TGTGCCAGTAGTAGTGGGCAGCCGATACTCAATCAGCCCCAGCATTTT.